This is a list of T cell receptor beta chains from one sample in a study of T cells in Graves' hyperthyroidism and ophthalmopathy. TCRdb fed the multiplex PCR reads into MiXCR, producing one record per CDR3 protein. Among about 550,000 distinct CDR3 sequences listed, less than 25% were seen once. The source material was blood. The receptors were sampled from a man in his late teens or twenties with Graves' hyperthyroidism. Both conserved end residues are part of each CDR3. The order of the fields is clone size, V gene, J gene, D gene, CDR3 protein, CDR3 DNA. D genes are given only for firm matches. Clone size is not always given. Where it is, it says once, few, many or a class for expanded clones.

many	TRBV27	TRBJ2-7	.	CASSLSATYEQYF	TGTGCCAGCAGTTTATCGGCCACCTACGAGCAGTACTTC
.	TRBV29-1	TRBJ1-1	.	CSVEGGRNTEAFF	TGCAGCGTTGAAGGGGGAAGAAACACTGAAGCTTTCTTT
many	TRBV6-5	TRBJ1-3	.	CASSYRRTFGNTIYF	TGTGCCAGCAGTTACAGGAGGACGTTTGGAAACACCATATATTTT
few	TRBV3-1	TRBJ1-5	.	CASSPSIISNQPQHF	TGTGCCAGCAGCCCCAGTATAATAAGCAATCAGCCCCAGCATTTT
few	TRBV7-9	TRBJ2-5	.	CASSFYRAVQETQYF	TGTGCCAGCAGCTTTTACAGGGCAGTTCAAGAGACCCAGTACTTC
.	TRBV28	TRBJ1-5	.	CASSLVQGLNQPQHF	TGTGCCAGCAGTTTAGTCCAGGGGCTGAATCAGCCCCAGCATTTT
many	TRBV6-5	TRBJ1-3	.	CASSYGPANTIYF	TGTGCCAGCAGTTACGGCCCGGCAAACACCATATATTTT
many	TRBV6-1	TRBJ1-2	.	CASNSLSRPGGYTF	TGTGCCAGCAACTCCCTCTCCCGTCCAGGGGGCTACACCTTC
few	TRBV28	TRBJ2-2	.	CASSFSTKGGELFF	TGTGCCAGCAGTTTTTCCACCAAGGGCGGGGAGCTGTTTTTT
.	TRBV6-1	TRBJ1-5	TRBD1	CASSEATGTGNQPQHF	TGTGCCAGCAGTGAAGCCACCGGGACAGGGAATCAGCCCCAGCATTTT
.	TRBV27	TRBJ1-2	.	CASSLFFGNYGYTF	TGTGCCAGCAGTTTATTCTTCGGAAACTATGGCTACACCTTC
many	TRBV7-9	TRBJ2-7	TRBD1	CASSLADRSGSYEQYF	TGTGCCAGCAGCTTAGCGGACAGGTCGGGCTCCTACGAGCAGTACTTC
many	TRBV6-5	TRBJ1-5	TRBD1	CASSWDRHAKNQPQHF	TGTGCCAGCAGTTGGGACAGACACGCTAAAAATCAGCCCCAGCATTTT
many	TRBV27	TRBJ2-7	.	CASSRSLSYEQYF	TGTGCCAGCAGTCGATCCCTCTCCTACGAGCAGTACTTC
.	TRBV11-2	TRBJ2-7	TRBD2	CASSLAAGGREQYF	TGTGCCAGCAGCTTAGCAGCGGGGGGGCGCGAGCAGTACTTC
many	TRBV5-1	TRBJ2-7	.	CASSLEVDYEQYF	TGCGCCAGCAGCTTGGAAGTCGATTACGAGCAGTACTTC
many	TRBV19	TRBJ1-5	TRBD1	CASSIWAGQGNNQPQHF	TGTGCCAGTAGTATCTGGGCGGGACAGGGCAACAATCAGCCCCAGCATTTT
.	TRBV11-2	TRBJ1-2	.	CASALWGEAYGYTF	TGTGCCAGCGCACTTTGGGGGGAGGCCTATGGCTACACCTTC
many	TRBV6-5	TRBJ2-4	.	CASSLGPLAKNIQYF	TGTGCCAGCAGTTTAGGACCGCTAGCCAAAAACATTCAGTACTTC
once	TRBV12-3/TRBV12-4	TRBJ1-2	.	CASSLPTFYGYTF	TGTGCCAGCAGTTTACCCACATTCTATGGCTACACCTTC
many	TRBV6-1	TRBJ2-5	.	CASSDAQETQYF	TGTGCCAGCAGTGATGCCCAAGAGACCCAGTACTTC
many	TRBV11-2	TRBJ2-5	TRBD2	CASSLGAGGPETQYF	TGTGCCAGCAGCTTAGGCGCGGGGGGGCCGGAGACCCAGTACTTC
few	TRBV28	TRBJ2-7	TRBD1	CASVGLFGQGYYEQYF	TGTGCCAGCGTCGGACTTTTCGGACAGGGGTACTACGAGCAGTACTTC
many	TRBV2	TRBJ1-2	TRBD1	CASSENISGGRLYGYTF	TGTGCCAGCAGCGAAAACATTTCAGGGGGGCGCCTCTATGGCTACACCTTC
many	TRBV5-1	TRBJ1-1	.	CASSRRERNTEAFF	TGCGCCAGCAGCCGGCGGGAGCGGAACACTGAAGCTTTCTTT
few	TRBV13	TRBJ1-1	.	CASSDKTWNTEAFF	TGTGCCAGCAGCGACAAGACCTGGAACACTGAAGCTTTCTTT
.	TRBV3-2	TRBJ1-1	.	CASSQGIANTEAFF	TGTGCCAGCAGCCAGGGGATAGCGAACACTGAAGCTTTCTTT
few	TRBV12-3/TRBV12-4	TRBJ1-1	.	CASTLGGTTEAFF	TGTGCCAGCACCTTGGGGGGGACCACTGAAGCTTTCTTT
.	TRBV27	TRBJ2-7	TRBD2	CASRRSGRADSYEQYF	TGTGCCAGCAGACGTAGCGGGAGGGCGGATTCCTACGAGCAGTACTTC
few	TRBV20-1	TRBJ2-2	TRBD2	CSARSGTSGGAGELFF	TGCAGTGCTAGAAGCGGGACTAGCGGGGGGGCCGGGGAGCTGTTTTTT
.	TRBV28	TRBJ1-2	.	CASSPPWYTF	TGTGCCAGCAGTCCACCCTGGTACACCTTC
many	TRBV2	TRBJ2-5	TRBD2	CASRAPGLAGGPGETQYF	TGTGCCAGCAGGGCTCCGGGACTAGCGGGGGGGCCCGGAGAGACCCAGTACTTC
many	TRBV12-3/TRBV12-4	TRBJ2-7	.	CASSPTAAYEQYF	TGTGCCAGCAGTCCGACAGCTGCCTACGAGCAGTACTTC
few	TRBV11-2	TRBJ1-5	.	CASSPGRGGPQHF	TGTGCCAGCAGCCCCGGGAGGGGTGGGCCCCAGCATTTT
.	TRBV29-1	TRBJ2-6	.	CSVETGTGANVLTF	TGCAGCGTTGAAACCGGCACTGGGGCCAACGTCCTGACTTTC
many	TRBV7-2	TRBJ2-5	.	CASSFYLRETQYF	TGTGCCAGCAGCTTTTATCTTCGGGAGACCCAGTACTTC
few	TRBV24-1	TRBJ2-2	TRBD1	CATRDRGDTGELFF	TGTGCCACCAGGGACAGGGGTGACACCGGGGAGCTGTTTTTT
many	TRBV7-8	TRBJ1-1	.	CASSLYGQGRNAFF	TGTGCCAGCAGCTTATACGGTCAGGGAAGGAATGCTTTCTTT
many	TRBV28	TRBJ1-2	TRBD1	CATSLSNLGQTNYGYTF	TGTGCCACCTCCCTTTCGAACTTGGGACAGACTAACTATGGCTACACCTTC
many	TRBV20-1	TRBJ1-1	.	CSAREGGANTEAFF	TGCAGTGCTAGAGAGGGGGGGGCGAACACTGAAGCTTTCTTT
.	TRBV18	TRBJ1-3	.	CASSPSKGRGNTIYF	TGTGCCAGCTCACCCTCGAAAGGTCGGGGAAACACCATATATTTT
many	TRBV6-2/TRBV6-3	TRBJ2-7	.	CASSYSDVYEQYF	TGTGCCAGCAGTTACTCGGACGTCTACGAGCAGTACTTC
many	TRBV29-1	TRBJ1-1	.	CSVVWGWGTEAFF	TGCAGCGTCGTCTGGGGTTGGGGCACTGAAGCTTTCTTT
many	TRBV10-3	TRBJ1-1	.	CAIASGDTEAFF	TGTGCCATCGCATCAGGGGACACTGAAGCTTTCTTT
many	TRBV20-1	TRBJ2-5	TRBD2	CSARGLAGGGQETQYF	TGCAGTGCTCGCGGGCTAGCGGGGGGCGGGCAAGAGACCCAGTACTTC
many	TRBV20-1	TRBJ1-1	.	CSVNRAGTVAFF	TGCAGTGTTAACCGGGCAGGCACTGTAGCTTTCTTT
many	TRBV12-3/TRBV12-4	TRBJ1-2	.	CASSLQNYGYTF	TGTGCCAGCAGCTTGCAGAACTATGGCTACACCTTC
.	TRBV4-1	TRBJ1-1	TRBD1	CASSLPGQGVTEAFF	TGCGCCAGCAGCCTGCCGGGACAGGGGGTCACTGAAGCTTTCTTT